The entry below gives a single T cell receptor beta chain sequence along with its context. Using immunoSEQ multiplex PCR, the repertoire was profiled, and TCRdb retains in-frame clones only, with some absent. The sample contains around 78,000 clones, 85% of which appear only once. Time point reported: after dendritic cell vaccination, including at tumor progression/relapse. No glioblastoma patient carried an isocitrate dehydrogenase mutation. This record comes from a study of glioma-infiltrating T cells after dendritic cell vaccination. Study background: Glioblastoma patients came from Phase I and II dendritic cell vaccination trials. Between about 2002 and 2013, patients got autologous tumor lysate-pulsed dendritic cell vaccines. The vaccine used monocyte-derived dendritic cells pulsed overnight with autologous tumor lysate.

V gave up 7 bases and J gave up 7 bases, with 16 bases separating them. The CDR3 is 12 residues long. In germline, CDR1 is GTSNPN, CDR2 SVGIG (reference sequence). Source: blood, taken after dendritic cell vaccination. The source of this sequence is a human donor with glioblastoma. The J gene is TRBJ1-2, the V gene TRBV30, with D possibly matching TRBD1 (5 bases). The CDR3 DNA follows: TGTGCCTACCTAAGGGGTTCAGGTGGCTACACCTTC. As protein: CAYLRGSGGYTF.